The entry below describes one T cell receptor beta chain. The antigen remains unidentified. TCRdb keeps only in-frame clones here, not all; method: immunoSEQ multiplex PCR. The table lists about 41,000 clones, 95% of them singletons. This entry belongs to a study of T cell clonotyping in hematopoietic cell transplantation. Study outcomes and limitations: Recipient TCR diversity dropped after transplant; expanded clonotypes rose from day 30 to 180.

CDR1 is MNHEY and CDR2 is SMNVEV in the germline V gene (reference sequence). Trimming cost V 5 bases and J 2 bases; bases outside gene matches: 12. The CDR3 sequence is 18 residues long. What was sequenced was peripheral blood mononuclear cells. V is TRBV27 and J is TRBJ2-1, with 10 positions matching TRBD1. The receptor's source is a young man in good health. Some clones in this sample may be carry-over from other donors' samples. In DNA, the CDR3 is TGTGCCAGCAGTCTCCCACCGGGACAGGGGATAACCTACAATGAGCAGTTCTTC. Its translation: CASSLPPGQGITYNEQFF.